This T cell receptor (beta chain) was sequenced for a study of CD4+ T cells in melanoma. The repertoire was sequenced with immunoSEQ multiplex PCR; TCRdb's copy has only in-frame clones and lacks some. The sample consists of about 10,000 clones, 68% of them appearing once. The CDR3 has 14 residues. The germline V and J ends were trimmed by 4 bases and 9 bases, with 14 bases remaining between them. CDR1 and CDR2 (germline): SGHDT, YYEEEE. The sequence derives from a human donor with melanoma. The specimen sequenced was cells from a culture (not recorded whether cultured in vitro). The chain combines TRBV5-6 with TRBJ1-6, with a tentative D call TRBD1 (5 bases). As DNA, the CDR3 is TGTGCCAGCAGCGCGGGGGGGGGTGCTTCACCCCTCCACTTT. It translates to CASSAGGGASPLHF.